The T cell receptor (beta chain) under discussion was sequenced for a study of OX40 agonist ivuxolimab in advanced cancers. Turning to the study itself: With a range of roughly 20 to 80, age averaged approximately 54 years, and around 80% were male.

Study-wide points: Among T cells, CD8+ cells averaged more expanded clones than CD4+ cells. There were also nonresponders showing low normalized T-cell clonal expansion.

TCRdb's table, derived via immunoSEQ multiplex PCR, lists solely in-frame clones and lacks some. Of tens of thousands of clones in the sample, roughly three quarters were seen once. Regarding this clone: As yet, its antigen is unknown.

Here the sequenced sample was CD4+ or CD8+ T cells sorted from blood, taken in a trial of the OX40 agonist ivuxolimab. This TCR came from an adult with an advanced solid tumor such as melanoma, head and neck, liver or kidney cancer.

CDR3 coding DNA: TGTGCTAGTGGTTTCCCGCATAGCTCTGGAAACACCATATATTTT. This codes for CASGFPHSSGNTIYF. The chain combines TRBV12-5 with TRBJ1-3; D gene ambiguous. Germline CDR1 LGHNT, CDR2 FRNRAP. V was cut by 3 bases and J by 0 bases, with 9 bases left in between. CDR3 length equals 15 residues.